This TCR beta chain is from a study of T cell repertoires in cytomegalovirus infection. The CDR3 is 21 residues long. Losses at the gene ends were 1 base for V and 6 bases for J; bases not matched to a gene: 19. From germline, CDR1 is SGHVS and CDR2 FQNEAQ. With regard to this clonotype: Its antigen remains unidentified.

TCRdb reprocessed the reads with MiXCR, giving one entry per CDR3 protein. The sample yields about 920,000 distinct CDR3 sequences, around 32% seen once. Study results and limitations: It was HLA-C-restricted CMV-specific TCR beta clonotypes that dominated the response ex vivo. People with CMV and the relevant HLA were identified by cumulative public TCR beta family frequency.

The origin of this receptor is a human donor in good health (CMV status not recorded). Some clones in this sample may be carry-over from other donors' samples. The sample here was cultured CD8+ T cells from PBMCs, taken from culture after CMV antigen stimulation. The chain is built from TRBV7-8 and TRBJ1-6; 9 bases are shared with TRBD1. The CDR3 is CASSLVYFGTGHEPPNSPLHF. The DNA for the CDR3 is TGTGCCAGCAGCTTAGTTTATTTCGGGACAGGGCACGAACCACCTAATTCACCCCTCCACTTT.